The T cell receptor beta chain described here comes from a study of control samples from healthy donors and cancer patients. V lost 3 bases to trimming and J lost 5 bases, with 11 bases between them. The germline CDR1 and CDR2 sequences are MDHEN and SYDVKM. The CDR3 has 14 amino acids. Some clones are missing from TCRdb's copy, which holds only in-frame ones; the method was immunoSEQ multiplex PCR. The sample has 100,000 or so clones, about 83% seen once; the top ten hold approximately 13%. The sequence derives from a woman in her fifties or sixties in good health. This chain links TRBV28 with TRBJ1-5, with D possibly matching TRBD1 (5 bases). The specimen sequenced was blood. CDR3 nucleotides: TGTGCCAGCAGTTTGCCTGGGGGTTATCAGCCCCAGCATTTT. Its protein product is CASSLPGGYQPQHF.